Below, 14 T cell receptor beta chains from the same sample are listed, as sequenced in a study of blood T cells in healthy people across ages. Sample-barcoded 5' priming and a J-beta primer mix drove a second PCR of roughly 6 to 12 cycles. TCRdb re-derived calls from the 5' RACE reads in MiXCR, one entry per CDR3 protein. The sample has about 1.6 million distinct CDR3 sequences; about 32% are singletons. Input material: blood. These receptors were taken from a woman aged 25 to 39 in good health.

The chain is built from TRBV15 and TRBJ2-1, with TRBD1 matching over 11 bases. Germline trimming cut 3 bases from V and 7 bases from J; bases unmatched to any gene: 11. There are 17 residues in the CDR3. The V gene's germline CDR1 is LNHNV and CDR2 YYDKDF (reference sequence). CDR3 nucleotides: TGTGCCACCAGCAGGACTACCGGGACAGGGGGATGGAATGAGCAGTTCTTC. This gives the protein CATSRTTGTGGWNEQFF.

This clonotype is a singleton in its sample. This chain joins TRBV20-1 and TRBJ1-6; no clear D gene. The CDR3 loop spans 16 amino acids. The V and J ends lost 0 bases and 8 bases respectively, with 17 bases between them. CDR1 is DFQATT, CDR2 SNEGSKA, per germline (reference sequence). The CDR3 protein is CSARESILWEDSPLHF. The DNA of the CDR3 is TGCAGTGCTAGAGAGTCAATCCTTTGGGAAGATTCACCCCTCCACTTT.

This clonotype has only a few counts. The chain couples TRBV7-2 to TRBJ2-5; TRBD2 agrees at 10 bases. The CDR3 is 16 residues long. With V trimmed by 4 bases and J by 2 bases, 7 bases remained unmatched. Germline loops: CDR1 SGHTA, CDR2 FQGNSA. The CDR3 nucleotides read TGTGCCAGCAGCTCTTGGACTAGCGGACCACAAGAGACCCAGTACTTC. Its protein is CASSSWTSGPQETQYF.

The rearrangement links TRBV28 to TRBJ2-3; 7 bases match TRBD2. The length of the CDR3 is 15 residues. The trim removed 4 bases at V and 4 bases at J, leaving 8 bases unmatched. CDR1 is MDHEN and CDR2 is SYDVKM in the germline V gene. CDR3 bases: TGTGCCAGCAGTTCTAGCGGAGCCGGCGCAGATACGCAGTATTTT. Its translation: CASSSSGAGADTQYF.

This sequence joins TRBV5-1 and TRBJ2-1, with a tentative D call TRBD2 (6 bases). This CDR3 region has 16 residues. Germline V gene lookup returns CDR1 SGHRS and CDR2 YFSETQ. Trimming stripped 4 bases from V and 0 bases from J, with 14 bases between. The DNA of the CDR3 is TGCGCCAGCAGCGAGTTAAACGGGGGCTCCTACAATGAGCAGTTCTTC. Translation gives CASSELNGGSYNEQFF.

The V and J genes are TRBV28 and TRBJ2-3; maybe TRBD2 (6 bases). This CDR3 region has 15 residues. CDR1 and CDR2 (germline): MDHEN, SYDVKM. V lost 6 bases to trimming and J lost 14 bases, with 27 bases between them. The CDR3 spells CASRGSTTSTDTWYF. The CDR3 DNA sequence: TGTGCCAGCAGGGGGAGCACCACTAGCACAGATACGTGGTATTTT. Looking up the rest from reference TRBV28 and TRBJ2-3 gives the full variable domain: DVKVTQSSRYLVKRTGEKVFLECVQDMDHENMFWYRQDPGLGLRLIYFSYDVKMKEKGDIPEGYSVSREKKERFSLILESASTNQTSMYLCASRGSTTSTDTWYFGPGTRLTVL.

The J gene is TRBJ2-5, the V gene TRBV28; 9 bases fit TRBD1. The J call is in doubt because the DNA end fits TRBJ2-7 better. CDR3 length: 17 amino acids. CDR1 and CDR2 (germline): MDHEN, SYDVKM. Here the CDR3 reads CASSFTGQGKGFTEQYF. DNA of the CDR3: TGTGCCAGCAGTTTTACCGGACAGGGGAAGGGTTTTACCGAGCAGTACTTC.

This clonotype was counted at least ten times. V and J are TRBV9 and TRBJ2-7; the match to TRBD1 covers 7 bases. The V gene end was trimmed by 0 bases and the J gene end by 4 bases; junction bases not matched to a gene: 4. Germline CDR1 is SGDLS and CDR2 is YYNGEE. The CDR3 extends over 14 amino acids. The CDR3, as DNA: TGTGCCAGCAGCGTAGGAGGGACAGAGTACGAGCAGTACTTC. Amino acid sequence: CASSVGGTEYEQYF.

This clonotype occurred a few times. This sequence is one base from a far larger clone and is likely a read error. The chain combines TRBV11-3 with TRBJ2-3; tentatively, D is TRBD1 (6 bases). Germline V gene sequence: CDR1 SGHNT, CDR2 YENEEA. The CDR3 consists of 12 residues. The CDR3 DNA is TGTACCAGCAGCTTAGGGGGAGATACGCAGTATTTT. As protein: CTSSLGGDTQYF.

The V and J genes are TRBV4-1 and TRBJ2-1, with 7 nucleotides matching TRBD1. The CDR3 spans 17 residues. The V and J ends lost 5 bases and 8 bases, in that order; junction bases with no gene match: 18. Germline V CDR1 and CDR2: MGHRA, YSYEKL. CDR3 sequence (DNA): TGCGCCAGCAGCGATCCCCCGGGTAGGGGGCGCAAGGATGAGCAGTTCTTC. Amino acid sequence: CASSDPPGRGRKDEQFF.

The DNA for the CDR3 is TGTGCCAGCAGAGACACAGGGATGGGAGAGCAGTACTTC. Its protein product is CASRDTGMGEQYF. The chain couples TRBV6-5 to TRBJ2-5; the D gene is possibly TRBD1 (6 bases). Germline V CDR1 and CDR2: MNHEY, SVGAGI. Trimming shortened V by 6 bases and J by 11 bases, and 19 bases separated the two germline ends. CDR3 length: 13 residues.

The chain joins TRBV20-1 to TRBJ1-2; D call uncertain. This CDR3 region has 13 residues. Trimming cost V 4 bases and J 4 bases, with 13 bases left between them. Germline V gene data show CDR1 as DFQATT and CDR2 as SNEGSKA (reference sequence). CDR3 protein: CSAIKYPSYGYTF. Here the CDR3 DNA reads TGCAGTGCTATCAAGTATCCGAGCTATGGCTACACCTTC.

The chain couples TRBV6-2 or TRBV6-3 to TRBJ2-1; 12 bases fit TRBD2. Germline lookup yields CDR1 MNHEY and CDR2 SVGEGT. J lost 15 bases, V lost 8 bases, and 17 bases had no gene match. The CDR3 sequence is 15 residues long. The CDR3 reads CASWGRPSGRAWLFF. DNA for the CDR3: TGTGCCAGCTGGGGAAGGCCTAGCGGGAGGGCCTGGCTGTTCTTC.

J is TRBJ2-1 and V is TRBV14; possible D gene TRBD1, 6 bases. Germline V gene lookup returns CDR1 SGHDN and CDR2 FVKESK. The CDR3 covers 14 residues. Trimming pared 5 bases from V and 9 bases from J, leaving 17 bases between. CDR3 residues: CASSISQGLREQFF. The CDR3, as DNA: TGTGCCAGCAGCATTTCACAGGGTCTGCGTGAGCAGTTCTTC.